These 27 T cell receptor beta chains were sequenced from one sample in a study of blood T cell repertoires in COVID-19. Repertoires were generated with immunoSEQ multiplex PCR, while TCRdb's copy carries only in-frame clones and drops some. The table shows roughly 210,000 clones, with 88% occurring only once. Sequencing was done on a sample of peripheral blood. The origin of the receptors is a man between 65 and 79 years old with acute or convalescent COVID-19.

This clone appeared once. J is TRBJ2-7 and V is TRBV7-2; 9 bases are a match to TRBD2. This CDR3 contains 15 residues. Germline V CDR1 and CDR2: SGHTA, FQGNSA. V was pared by 5 bases and J by 2 bases, with 7 bases of the junction left unmatched. The CDR3 protein is CASSLMTSGTYEQYF. DNA of the CDR3: TGTGCCAGCAGCCTAATGACTAGCGGAACCTACGAGCAGTACTTC.

The genes are TRBV6-5 and TRBJ1-5; 10 nucleotides agree with TRBD1. Germline V lookup: CDR1 MNHEY, CDR2 SVGAGI. CDR3 length: 14 amino acids. The V and J ends lost 6 bases and 6 bases, in that order; junction bases with no gene match: 5. The DNA of the CDR3 is TGTGCCAGCAGGGGACAGGGGAAGGGTCAGCCCCAGCATTTT. Residues: CASRGQGKGQPQHF.

The CDR3 nucleotides are TGTGCCAGCAGGGGAGGGGGGAACAATCAGCCCCAGCATTTT. It encodes CASRGGGNNQPQHF. The chain has TRBV7-8 and TRBJ1-5, with a weak D call TRBD1 (6 bases). The CDR3 totals 14 residues. V was shortened by 6 bases and J by 3 bases, with 12 bases between the two germline ends. Per germline, CDR1 SGHVS and CDR2 FQNEAQ.

The chain combines TRBV21-1 with TRBJ2-1; the table's D call TRBD2 went unverified against the DNA. TRBV21-1 is described as a pseudogene. There are 19 residues in the CDR3. The CDR3 spells CASSKTSGTSGNTYNEQFF. The CDR3 nucleotides are TGTGCCAGCAGCAAAACGTCCGGTACTAGCGGGAACACCTACAATGAGCAGTTCTTC.

The rearrangement links TRBV12-3 or TRBV12-4 to TRBJ2-5, with D unclear. The CDR3 covers 13 residues. Deletions cut 4 bases from V and 5 bases from J, with 11 bases between. The CDR3 loop is CASSSTVLETQYF. DNA for the CDR3: TGTGCCAGCAGTTCTACGGTGCTGGAGACCCAGTACTTC.

The gene calls are TRBV7-3 and TRBJ2-1, with TRBD1 matching 7 bases. Germline V CDR1 and CDR2: SGHTA, FQGTGA. The V and J ends lost 6 bases and 10 bases, in that order; junction bases with no gene match: 9. The CDR3 runs to 13 residues. The CDR3 loop is CASRRTQGSEQFF. In DNA, the CDR3 is TGTGCCAGCAGGAGGACACAGGGGAGCGAGCAGTTCTTC.

This chain joins TRBV24-1 and TRBJ1-4, with D possibly matching TRBD1 (6 bases). CDR3 size: 15 residues. Trimming stripped 4 bases from V and 7 bases from J, with 15 bases between. Germline assignment: CDR1 KGHDR and CDR2 SFDVKD. The CDR3 DNA reads as TGTGCCACCAGTGAACCCGCCGGGGGGGCTGAAAAACTGTTTTTT. It is translated as CATSEPAGGAEKLFF.

This sequence joins TRBV2 and TRBJ1-5, with D hard to call. The germline V gene has CDR1 SNHLY and CDR2 FYNNEI. The V end lost 8 bases, the J end lost 2 bases, and 13 bases lay between the germline ends. CDR3 size: 14 residues. The CDR3 region has the DNA TGTGCCAGCGCTTTGACTTGGGGCAATCAGCCCCAGCATTTT. This gives the protein CASALTWGNQPQHF.

This clone was seen a handful of times. The chain's CDR3 is CATGAPAGGTNEQFF. The CDR3 DNA reads as TGTGCCACCGGCGCCCCAGCGGGAGGGACAAATGAGCAGTTCTTC. The V gene is TRBV24-1, the J gene TRBJ2-1; TRBD2 agrees at 10 bases. The CDR3 has 15 amino acids. Losses at the gene ends were 9 bases for V and 7 bases for J; bases not matched to a gene: 11. Per the germline V gene, CDR1 is KGHDR and CDR2 is SFDVKD.

The rearrangement links TRBV5-1 to TRBJ2-3, with TRBD2 as a possible D gene (5 bases). V shed 7 bases and J shed 0 bases, with 15 bases lying between them. CDR3 length: 15 amino acids. Germline V CDR1 and CDR2: SGHRS, YFSETQ. CDR3 protein: CASVEGGGSTDTQYF. The DNA for the CDR3 is TGCGCCAGCGTTGAGGGTGGAGGAAGCACAGATACGCAGTATTTT.

The chain uses TRBV6-5 and TRBJ1-6; D not resolved. V dropped 0 bases and J dropped 8 bases, with 8 bases sitting between them. CDR1 and CDR2 (germline): MNHEY, SVGAGI. This CDR3 is built from 14 residues. The CDR3 region has the DNA TGTGCCAGCAGTTACTCGTCTCCCTATTCACCCCTCCACTTT. This translates into CASSYSSPYSPLHF.

This chain uses TRBV19 with TRBJ2-7; weak D call: TRBD1 (5 bases). The germline gives CDR1 LNHDA, CDR2 SQIVND (reference sequence). Trimming removed 5 bases from V and 1 base from J, with 12 bases in between. The CDR3 covers 14 residues. CDR3 bases: TGTGCCAGTAGTCCGACAGAGCGATCCTACGAGCAGTACTTC. It is translated as CASSPTERSYEQYF. The whole variable domain, remainder taken from reference TRBV19 and TRBJ2-7, is DGGITQSPKYLFRKEGQNVTLSCEQNLNHDAMYWYRQDPGQGLRLIYYSQIVNDFQKGDIAEGYSVSREKKESFPLTVTSAQKNPTAFYLCASSPTERSYEQYFGPGTRLTVT.

This clone was found once. The CDR3 bases are TGTGCCAGCAGCGCCCGGGGGGCCGGCACTGAAGCTTTCTTT. Translated, it gives CASSARGAGTEAFF. The gene calls are TRBV27 and TRBJ1-1; possibly TRBD1 for D (6 bases). From germline, CDR1 is MNHEY and CDR2 SMNVEV (reference sequence). The CDR3 contains 14 residues. V shed 6 bases and J shed 4 bases, with 15 bases lying between them.

The chain joins TRBV10-3 to TRBJ2-1, with 7 bases that match TRBD2. The germline V gene encodes CDR1 ENHRY and CDR2 SYGVKD. The CDR3 consists of 15 residues. V dropped 3 bases and J dropped 6; count of bases not matched to a gene: 8. DNA for the CDR3: TGTGCCATCAGTGAAGCCGGGACTACCTTCAATGAGCAGTTCTTC. It encodes CAISEAGTTFNEQFF.

The rearrangement links TRBV6-4 to TRBJ2-5; D gene unclear. This CDR3 region has 18 residues. Trimming stripped 0 bases from V and 5 bases from J, with 22 bases between. Germline V gene sequence: CDR1 MRHNA, CDR2 SNTAGT. For the CDR3, the DNA is TGTGCCAGCAGTGACTCGAATAACCCGCGCGGAAAGTGGGAGACCCAGTACTTC. The encoded protein is CASSDSNNPRGKWETQYF.

The J gene is TRBJ1-3, the V gene TRBV2; D call uncertain. Trimming stripped 4 bases from V and 0 bases from J, with 13 bases between. CDR3 length: 16 residues. Germline V gene sequence: CDR1 SNHLY, CDR2 FYNNEI. CDR3 amino acids: CASSGPDMHSGNTIYF. CDR3 coding DNA: TGTGCCAGCAGTGGGCCTGACATGCACTCTGGAAACACCATATATTTT.

The V and J genes are TRBV29-1 and TRBJ1-4; 7 bases map to TRBD1. Germline lookup yields CDR1 SQVTM and CDR2 ANQGSEA. CDR3 length: 13 residues. The J segment lost 3 bases and the V segment lost 4 bases, leaving 2 bases of the junction unmatched. CDR3 sequence (DNA): TGCAGCGTTGCACAGGGGCCTAATGAAAAACTGTTTTTT. Translation: CSVAQGPNEKLFF.

In its sample, this clone was seen many times. The chain combines TRBV5-1 with TRBJ1-1; D is perhaps TRBD1 (6 bases). CDR3 length equals 16 residues. Germline CDR1 and CDR2: SGHRS and YFSETQ. Deletions cut 2 bases from V and 11 bases from J, with 25 bases between. Here the CDR3 reads CASSLKAGVWKRFAFF. CDR3 DNA sequence: TGCGCCAGCAGCTTAAAGGCAGGGGTCTGGAAAAGGTTTGCTTTCTTT.

This rearrangement joins TRBV27 to TRBJ2-3, with D unresolved. Germline values: CDR1 MNHEY, CDR2 SMNVEV (reference sequence). Trimming left V 5 bases short and J 3 bases short, with 9 bases between. This CDR3 spans 13 amino acids. The CDR3, as DNA: TGTGCCAGCAGTCTTGGTGAGACAGATACGCAGTATTTT. This encodes CASSLGETDTQYF.

J is TRBJ2-7 and V is TRBV5-1; no definite D call. The CDR3 contains 14 residues. CDR1 is SGHRS, CDR2 YFSETQ, per germline. Trimming stripped 0 bases from V and 0 bases from J, with 7 bases between. CDR3 sequence: CASSLGRSSYEQYF. Written as DNA, the CDR3 is TGCGCCAGCAGCTTGGGCAGAAGCTCCTACGAGCAGTACTTC.

CDR3 nucleotide sequence: TGTGCCAGCAAAATACGGCAGGGTCCTTTCTATAATTCACCCCTCCACTTT. Translation: CASKIRQGPFYNSPLHF. The genes are TRBV27 and TRBJ1-6; a possible D gene is TRBD1 (5 bases). CDR3 length: 17 residues. Germline CDR1 is MNHEY and CDR2 is SMNVEV (reference sequence). Between the trimmed V and J ends, which lost 7 bases and 3 bases, there was a span of 19 bases.

This chain links TRBV2 with TRBJ2-6; maybe TRBD1 (5 bases). The germline CDR1 and CDR2 sequences are SNHLY and FYNNEI. This CDR3 contains 14 residues. Trimming left V 3 bases short and J 12 bases short, with 15 bases between. Written as DNA, the CDR3 is TGTGCCAGCAGTGACGAAGCAGTCAGGGTCGTCCTGACTTTC. This encodes CASSDEAVRVVLTF.

The gene calls are TRBV24-1 and TRBJ2-2; 8 bases are a match to TRBD2. CDR3 length: 14 amino acids. The V and J ends lost 8 bases and 6 bases, in that order; junction bases with no gene match: 7. Germline CDR1 reads KGHDR; CDR2 reads SFDVKD. As DNA, the CDR3 is TGTGCCACCAAATCGACTAGCGTTTCCGGGGAGCTGTTTTTT. Its translation is CATKSTSVSGELFF.

V and J are TRBV6-5 and TRBJ2-7; TRBD2 agrees at 9 bases. There are 15 residues in the CDR3. V shed 5 bases and J 2 bases; nucleotides not matched to a gene: 7. Germline CDR1 MNHEY, CDR2 SVGAGI. This CDR3 reads CASSTLAGEAYEQYF. The DNA for the CDR3 is TGTGCCAGCAGTACGTTAGCGGGAGAAGCCTACGAGCAGTACTTC.

The V call is TRBV11-2, the J call TRBJ2-5; 10 bases agree with TRBD2. Losses at the gene ends were 1 base for V and 5 bases for J; bases not matched to a gene: 7. This CDR3 comprises 16 residues. Per the germline V gene, CDR1 is SGHAT and CDR2 is FQNNGV. CDR3 nucleotide sequence: TGTGCCAGCAGCTTAGGGGCTAGCGGGAGTGGGGAGACCCAGTACTTC. This codes for CASSLGASGSGETQYF.

The chain carries TRBV7-3 and TRBJ2-3; 7 nucleotides line up with TRBD1. With V trimmed by 3 bases and J by 3 bases, 6 bases remained unmatched. The CDR3 spans 15 residues. CDR1 is SGHTA, CDR2 FQGTGA, per germline. The CDR3 DNA reads TGTGCCAGCAGCTTTAATAAGGGGGCAACAGATACGCAGTATTTT. Translating it yields CASSFNKGATDTQYF. Based on the CDR3 plus reference TRBV7-3 and TRBJ2-3, the full variable domain is GAGVSQTPSNKVTEKGKYVELRCDPISGHTALYWYRQSLGQGPEFLIYFQGTGAADDSGLPNDRFFAVRPEGSVSTLKIQRTERGDSAVYLCASSFNKGATDTQYFGPGTRLTVL.

The V call is TRBV2, the J call TRBJ1-1, with D possibly TRBD1 on 5 matching bases. Germline loops: CDR1 SNHLY, CDR2 FYNNEI. Trimming removed 4 bases at V and 4 bases at J, with 19 bases between. The length of the CDR3 is 16 residues. CDR3 sequence: CASSGRDSLGTTEAFF. The CDR3 DNA follows: TGTGCCAGCAGTGGAAGGGACTCCCTAGGGACCACTGAAGCTTTCTTT.